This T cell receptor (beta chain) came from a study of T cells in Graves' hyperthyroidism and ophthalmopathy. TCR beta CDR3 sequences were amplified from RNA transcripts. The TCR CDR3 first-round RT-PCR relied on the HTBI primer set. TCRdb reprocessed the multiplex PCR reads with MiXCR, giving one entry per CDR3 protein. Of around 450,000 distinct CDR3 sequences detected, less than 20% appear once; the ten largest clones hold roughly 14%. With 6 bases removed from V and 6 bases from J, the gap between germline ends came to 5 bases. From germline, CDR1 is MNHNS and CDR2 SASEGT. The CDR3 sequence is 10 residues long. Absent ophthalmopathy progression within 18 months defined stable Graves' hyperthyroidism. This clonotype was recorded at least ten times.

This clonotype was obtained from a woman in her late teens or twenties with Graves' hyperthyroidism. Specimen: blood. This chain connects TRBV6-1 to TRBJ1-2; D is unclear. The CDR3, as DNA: TGTGCCAGCAGGAACCATGGCTACACCTTC. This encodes CASRNHGYTF.